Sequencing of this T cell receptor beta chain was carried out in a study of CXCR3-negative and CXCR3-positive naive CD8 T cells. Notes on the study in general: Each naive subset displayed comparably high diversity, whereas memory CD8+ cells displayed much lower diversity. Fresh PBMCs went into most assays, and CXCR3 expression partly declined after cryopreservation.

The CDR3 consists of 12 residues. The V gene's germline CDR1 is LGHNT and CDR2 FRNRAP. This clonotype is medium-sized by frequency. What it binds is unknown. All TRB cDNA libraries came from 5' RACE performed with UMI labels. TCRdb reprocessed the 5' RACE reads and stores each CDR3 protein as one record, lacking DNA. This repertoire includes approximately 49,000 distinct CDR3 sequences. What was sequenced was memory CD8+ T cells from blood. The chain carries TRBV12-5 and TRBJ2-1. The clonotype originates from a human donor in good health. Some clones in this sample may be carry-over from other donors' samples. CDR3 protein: CASGSIFNEQFF.